This T cell receptor (beta chain) was sequenced during a study of neoadjuvant anti-PD-1 for oral cavity cancer. Study background: Patients mostly received three to four biweekly nivolumab doses at 3 mg/kg before surgery. Patients without progression received a fourth nivolumab dose around day 43, then surgical resection on days 50-56.

Looked up from germline, CDR1 is LGHNT and CDR2 is FRNRAP. The CDR3 sequence is 17 residues long. The junction had 12 bases not matched to a gene; V was cut back by 3 bases and J by 8 bases. Six replicates per PBMC sample, mostly from roughly 470 ng of genomic DNA. TCRdb keeps only in-frame clones here, not all; method: immunoSEQ multiplex PCR. This sample has some 15,000 clones, with 70% found just once. The clonotype was recovered from a person aged 35 to 85 with oral cavity squamous cell carcinoma. The chain employs TRBV12-5 and TRBJ2-1, with TRBD1 matching over 11 bases. Sequencing used PBMCs, obtained before nivolumab (anti-PD-1) treatment. The CDR3 DNA reads as TGTGCTAGTGGTTTAGGGAGGACAGGGGGCGATTATCATGAGCAGTTCTTC. Amino acid sequence: CASGLGRTGGDYHEQFF.